The entry below gives a single T cell receptor (beta chain) sequence along with its context. Its target is unknown. These data belong to a study of vaccination effects on CD4 cells after COVID-19. Overall study: As their vaccination, participants received two doses of either BNT162b2 or mRNA-1273.

The V gene's germline CDR1 is SGHTA and CDR2 FQGTGA. V was pared by 5 bases and J by 5 bases, with 5 bases of the junction left unmatched. The CDR3 sequence is 14 residues long. Expansion with viral peptide pools was applied to antigen-specific CD4+ T cells by the ViraFEST assay prior to sequencing. Following 10 days of culture, CD4+ T cells were isolated. Absence of prior SARS-CoV-2 infection characterized the vaccine recipients, who showed negative nucleocapsid antibodies. Cultures used approximately 2 million PBMC per well, approximately 10 IU/ml IL-2 and 10 ug/ml peptides. Data came from immunoSEQ multiplex PCR; TCRdb stores just in-frame clones and leaves some out. This repertoire shows 65,000 to 90,000 clones, 65% to 80% found once; its top ten account for roughly 2.9%.

This clonotype was sampled from a human donor who received a COVID-19 vaccine. V usage is TRBV7-3 and J usage is TRBJ2-5; 10 bases are a match to TRBD1. The material was CD4+ T cells from PBMCs cultured with HCoV-NL63 spike peptides, obtained before COVID-19 vaccination. DNA of the CDR3: TGTGCCAGCAGCCGACAGGGGGCAACGGAGACCCAGTACTTC. It is translated as CASSRQGATETQYF.